This is a list of T cell receptor beta chains from one sample in a study of T-cell memory formation after mild COVID-19. TCRdb analysed the 5' RACE reads with MiXCR anew, one entry per CDR3 protein. The repertoire holds tens of thousands of distinct CDR3 sequences, with approximately 7% as singletons. Material: PBMCs or a T cell subset sorted from them (not recorded which). Every receptor here comes from a young man who had mild COVID-19 (a few samples of this study predate the infection). Cell type and time point are not known. Each CDR3 is given with its conserved first and last residue. Fields, in order: CDR3 DNA, CDR3 protein, clone size, D gene, J gene, V gene. D genes are given only for firm matches. The size field is filled for only some rows; it gives once, few, many or a size class.

DNA: TGTGCCAGCAGCTTGGGATTCAGCACAGATACGCAGTATTTT
CDR3: CASSLGFSTDTQYF
size: many
D: .
J: TRBJ2-3
V: TRBV7-9

DNA: TGTGCCACCAGCAGAGCGGTGACCACAGATACGCAGTATTTT
CDR3: CATSRAVTTDTQYF
size: many
D: .
J: TRBJ2-3
V: TRBV15

DNA: TGCAGCGCTGGCCTCCCCCCGGGAGCTTTCTTT
CDR3: CSAGLPPGAFF
size: many
D: .
J: TRBJ1-1
V: TRBV29-1

DNA: TGTGCCAGCAGCGCTACCAGGGGGGGGAATCAGCCCCAGCATTTT
CDR3: CASSATRGGNQPQHF
size: few
D: TRBD1
J: TRBJ1-5
V: TRBV4-2

DNA: TGTGCCAGCTCAACGGACAGTTACGAGCAGTACTTC
CDR3: CASSTDSYEQYF
size: .
D: .
J: TRBJ2-7
V: TRBV18

DNA: TGTGCCAGCAGCTTAGAGGAGGTAGATGGCACAGATACGCAGTATTTT
CDR3: CASSLEEVDGTDTQYF
size: .
D: .
J: TRBJ2-3
V: TRBV11-3

DNA: TGTGCCAGCACGTCACAGAATCAGCCCCAGCATTTT
CDR3: CASTSQNQPQHF
size: .
D: .
J: TRBJ1-5
V: TRBV28

DNA: TGTGCCAGCAGCTTTGGAGATACGCAGTATTTT
CDR3: CASSFGDTQYF
size: .
D: .
J: TRBJ2-3
V: TRBV7-9

DNA: TGTGCCAGCAGCTTAGCTAGCTTAGATACGCAGTATTTT
CDR3: CASSLASLDTQYF
size: medium-sized
D: .
J: TRBJ2-3
V: TRBV7-2

DNA: TGCAGTGCTACCCGACTAGCGCTTCAAGAGACCCAGTACTTC
CDR3: CSATRLALQETQYF
size: few
D: TRBD2
J: TRBJ2-5
V: TRBV20-1

DNA: TGCAGTGCTGTCCGAAGGGACACCTACGAGCAGTACTTC
CDR3: CSAVRRDTYEQYF
size: many
D: .
J: TRBJ2-7
V: TRBV20-1

DNA: TGTGCCAGCAGTTACGGAGGGGAAACCGGGGAGCTGTTTTTT
CDR3: CASSYGGETGELFF
size: .
D: .
J: TRBJ2-2
V: TRBV7-3

DNA: TGTGCCAGCAGCCTGGAACTAGGCGGGTACAATGAGCAGTTCTTC
CDR3: CASSLELGGYNEQFF
size: .
D: .
J: TRBJ2-1
V: TRBV3-1

DNA: TGTGCCAGCTCACCATCACGACAGGCCGGGCGTTCTGAAAAACTGTTTTTT
CDR3: CASSPSRQAGRSEKLFF
size: .
D: .
J: TRBJ1-4
V: TRBV18

DNA: TGTGCCAGCAGCTTCAGGGTTTCAGATACGCAGTATTTT
CDR3: CASSFRVSDTQYF
size: .
D: .
J: TRBJ2-3
V: TRBV11-2

DNA: TGTGCCTGGAGTGTACAGGCGGGAGAGACCCAGTACTTC
CDR3: CAWSVQAGETQYF
size: many
D: .
J: TRBJ2-5
V: TRBV30

DNA: TGCGCCAGCAGCCCGACAGTACTCAGCAATCAGCCCCAGCATTTT
CDR3: CASSPTVLSNQPQHF
size: few
D: .
J: TRBJ1-5
V: TRBV4-3

DNA: TGTGCCAGCAGCCAGGGACAGGGGAAATACAATGAGCAGTTCTTC
CDR3: CASSQGQGKYNEQFF
size: many
D: TRBD1
J: TRBJ2-1
V: TRBV7-2

DNA: TGTGCCAGCTCACCACCACGCAGGGAGGGCACTGAAGCTTTCTTT
CDR3: CASSPPRREGTEAFF
size: .
D: .
J: TRBJ1-1
V: TRBV18

DNA: TGCGCCAGCAGCTTGGGGGTCAGCAACACTGAAGCTTTCTTT
CDR3: CASSLGVSNTEAFF
size: .
D: .
J: TRBJ1-1
V: TRBV5-1

DNA: TGTGCCAGCAGTTTCCCCAATTCACCCCTCCACTTT
CDR3: CASSFPNSPLHF
size: .
D: .
J: TRBJ1-6
V: TRBV12-3/TRBV12-4

DNA: TGTGCCAGCAGCCGCTCTGGAAACACCATATATTTT
CDR3: CASSRSGNTIYF
size: many
D: .
J: TRBJ1-3
V: TRBV7-6

DNA: TGCGCCAGCAGCCAAGATCGCACTATAGGTGGCTACACCTTC
CDR3: CASSQDRTIGGYTF
size: .
D: .
J: TRBJ1-2
V: TRBV4-3

DNA: TGTGCCAGCAGCCTTTCATCTAGCACAGATACGCAGTATTTT
CDR3: CASSLSSSTDTQYF
size: .
D: .
J: TRBJ2-3
V: TRBV7-2

DNA: TGCGCCAGCAGCCAACGTACTCCGGGACAGTGGCTTGGCGCAGATACGCAGTATTTT
CDR3: CASSQRTPGQWLGADTQYF
size: few
D: TRBD1
J: TRBJ2-3
V: TRBV4-1

DNA: TGTGCCAGCAGCTTGGATGGCGGGGGGCATTTCACCGGGGAGCTGTTTTTT
CDR3: CASSLDGGGHFTGELFF
size: few
D: TRBD2
J: TRBJ2-2
V: TRBV5-6

DNA: TGTGCCAGCACTGAATTCAGGGGCCCTCTCTCTGGGGCCAACGTCCTGACTTTC
CDR3: CASTEFRGPLSGANVLTF
size: many
D: .
J: TRBJ2-6
V: TRBV12-3/TRBV12-4

DNA: TGTGCCAGCACGGACCCCTCTAGAGGGGAGCAGTTCTTC
CDR3: CASTDPSRGEQFF
size: many
D: .
J: TRBJ2-1
V: TRBV28

DNA: TGTGCCAGCAGAAGACAGGGGGACACTGAAGCTTTCTTT
CDR3: CASRRQGDTEAFF
size: few
D: TRBD1
J: TRBJ1-1
V: TRBV6-6

DNA: TGTGCCAGCAGCCCCTCACGGTCTAATGAGCAGTTCTTC
CDR3: CASSPSRSNEQFF
size: many
D: .
J: TRBJ2-1
V: TRBV3-1

DNA: TGCGCCAGCACTACGACAGAAATGAACACTGAAGCTTTCTTT
CDR3: CASTTTEMNTEAFF
size: few
D: .
J: TRBJ1-1
V: TRBV5-1

DNA: TGTGCCAGCAGTTGGGGGGACTGGGGATATTCACCCCTCCACTTT
CDR3: CASSWGDWGYSPLHF
size: .
D: .
J: TRBJ1-6
V: TRBV6-5

DNA: TGTGCCAGCAAGCCGGGGGTCTGGACAGATACGCAGTATTTT
CDR3: CASKPGVWTDTQYF
size: few
D: .
J: TRBJ2-3
V: TRBV7-2

DNA: TGCGCCAGCAGCTTCACAGGGGGCGGGCAGCCCCAGCATTTT
CDR3: CASSFTGGGQPQHF
size: .
D: TRBD1
J: TRBJ1-5
V: TRBV5-1

DNA: TGTGCCAGCTCACCTGTGACAGATACGCAGTATTTT
CDR3: CASSPVTDTQYF
size: few
D: .
J: TRBJ2-3
V: TRBV18

DNA: TGCAGCGCGGAGGGGGAGGTGGCTGAAGCTTTCTTT
CDR3: CSAEGEVAEAFF
size: few
D: .
J: TRBJ1-1
V: TRBV29-1

DNA: TGTGCCATCGCCCCCCGGGATGGAGAGACCCAGTACTTC
CDR3: CAIAPRDGETQYF
size: few
D: .
J: TRBJ2-5
V: TRBV10-3

DNA: TGCGCCAGCAGCTTAACGGCTAACTATGGCTACACCTTC
CDR3: CASSLTANYGYTF
size: .
D: .
J: TRBJ1-2
V: TRBV5-1

DNA: TGCAGCGTGGGACGGATGAACACTGAAGCTTTCTTT
CDR3: CSVGRMNTEAFF
size: few
D: .
J: TRBJ1-1
V: TRBV29-1

DNA: TGTGCCAGCAGGCGCAGTAACACCGGGGAGCTGTTTTTT
CDR3: CASRRSNTGELFF
size: many
D: .
J: TRBJ2-2
V: TRBV7-3

DNA: TGTGCCAGCAGCCCGTTCACGGGGAATTCCTACAATGAGCAGTTCTTC
CDR3: CASSPFTGNSYNEQFF
size: many
D: .
J: TRBJ2-1
V: TRBV5-6

DNA: TGTGCCAGCAGCCCAACAAGGGGGGCCCTTACTGAAGCTTTCTTT
CDR3: CASSPTRGALTEAFF
size: many
D: .
J: TRBJ1-1
V: TRBV9

DNA: TGTGCCAGCAGTTACTTCGGTGGGAATGAGCAGTTCTTC
CDR3: CASSYFGGNEQFF
size: .
D: .
J: TRBJ2-1
V: TRBV6-2/TRBV6-3

DNA: TGTGCCAGCAGTTCGCGGGGGGCCTACAATGAGCAGTTCTTC
CDR3: CASSSRGAYNEQFF
size: few
D: TRBD2
J: TRBJ2-1
V: TRBV6-5

DNA: TGTGCCAGCAGTCCTACAGGGGGCGTCGGGGAGCTGTTTTTT
CDR3: CASSPTGGVGELFF
size: many
D: TRBD1
J: TRBJ2-2
V: TRBV7-2

DNA: TGTGCCAGCAGTTTCGGGTTCGGGGATTCACCCCTCCACTTT
CDR3: CASSFGFGDSPLHF
size: few
D: .
J: TRBJ1-6
V: TRBV27

DNA: TGTGCCAGCAGCCAAGGTCGTCGGGGTGTCCTTCTCGCTCCGTCCTATGGCTACACCTTC
CDR3: CASSQGRRGVLLAPSYGYTF
size: .
D: .
J: TRBJ1-2
V: TRBV14

DNA: TGCGCCAGCAGCCCCAGGGGCACCTCGGGCACAGATACGCAGTATTTT
CDR3: CASSPRGTSGTDTQYF
size: .
D: .
J: TRBJ2-3
V: TRBV5-1